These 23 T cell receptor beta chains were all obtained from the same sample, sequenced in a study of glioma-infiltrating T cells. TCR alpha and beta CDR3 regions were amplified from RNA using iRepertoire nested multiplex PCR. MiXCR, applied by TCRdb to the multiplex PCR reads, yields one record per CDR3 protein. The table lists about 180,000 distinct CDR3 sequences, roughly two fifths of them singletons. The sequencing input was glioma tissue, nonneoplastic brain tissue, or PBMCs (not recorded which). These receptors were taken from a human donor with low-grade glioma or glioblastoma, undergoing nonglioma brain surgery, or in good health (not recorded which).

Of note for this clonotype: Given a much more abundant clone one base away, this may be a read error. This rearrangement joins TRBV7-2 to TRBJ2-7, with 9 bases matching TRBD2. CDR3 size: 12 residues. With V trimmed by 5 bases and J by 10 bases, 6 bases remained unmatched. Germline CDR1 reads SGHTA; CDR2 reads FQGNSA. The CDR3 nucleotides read TGTGCCAGCAGCACTAGCGGGCTACATCAGTACTTC. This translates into CASSTSGLHQYF.

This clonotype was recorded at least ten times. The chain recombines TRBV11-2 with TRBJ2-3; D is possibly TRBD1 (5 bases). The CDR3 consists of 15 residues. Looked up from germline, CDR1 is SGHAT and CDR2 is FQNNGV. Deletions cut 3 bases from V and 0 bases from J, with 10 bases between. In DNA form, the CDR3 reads TGTGCCAGCAGCTTGCAGGGTTATAGCACAGATACGCAGTATTTT. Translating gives CASSLQGYSTDTQYF.

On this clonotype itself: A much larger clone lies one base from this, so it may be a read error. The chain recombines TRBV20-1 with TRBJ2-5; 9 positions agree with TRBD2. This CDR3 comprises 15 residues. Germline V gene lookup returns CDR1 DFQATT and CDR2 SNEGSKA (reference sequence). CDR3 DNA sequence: TGCAGTGCCGCTAGAGAGCCAGCGGGAGGAGAGACCAAGTACTTC. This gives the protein CSAAREPAGGETKYF.

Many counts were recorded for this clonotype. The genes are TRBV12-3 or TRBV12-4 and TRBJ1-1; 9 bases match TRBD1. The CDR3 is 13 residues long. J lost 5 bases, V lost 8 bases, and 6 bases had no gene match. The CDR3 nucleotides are TGTGCCAGCCACCTCGGACAGGGGACTGAAGCTTTCTTT. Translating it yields CASHLGQGTEAFF.

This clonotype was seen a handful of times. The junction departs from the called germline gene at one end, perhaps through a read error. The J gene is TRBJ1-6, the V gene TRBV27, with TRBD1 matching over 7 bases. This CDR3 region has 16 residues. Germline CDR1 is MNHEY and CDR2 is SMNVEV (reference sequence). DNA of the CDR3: TGTGCCAGCATTTTATTAGGGACAGTGAATAATTCACCCCTCCACTTT. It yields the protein CASILLGTVNNSPLHF.

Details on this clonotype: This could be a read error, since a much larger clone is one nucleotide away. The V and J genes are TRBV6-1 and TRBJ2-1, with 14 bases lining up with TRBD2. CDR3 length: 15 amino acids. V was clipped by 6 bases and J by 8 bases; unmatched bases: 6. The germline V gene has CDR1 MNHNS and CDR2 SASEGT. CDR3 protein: CASRRTGLAGDEQFF. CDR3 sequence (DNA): TGTGCCAGCAGGCGAACGGGACTAGCGGGAGATGAGCAGTTCTTC.

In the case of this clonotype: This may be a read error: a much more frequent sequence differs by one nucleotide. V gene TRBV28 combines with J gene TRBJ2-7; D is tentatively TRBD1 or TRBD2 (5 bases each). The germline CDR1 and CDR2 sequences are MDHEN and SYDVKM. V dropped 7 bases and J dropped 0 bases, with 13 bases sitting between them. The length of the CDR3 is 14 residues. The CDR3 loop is CASNIEGLSYEQYF. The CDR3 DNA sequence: TGTGCCAGCAATATAGAGGGGCTCTCCTACGAGCAGTACTTC.

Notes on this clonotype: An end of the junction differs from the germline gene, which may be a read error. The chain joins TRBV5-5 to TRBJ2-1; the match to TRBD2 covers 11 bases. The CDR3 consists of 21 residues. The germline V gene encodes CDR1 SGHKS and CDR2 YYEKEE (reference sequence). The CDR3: CASRLATVFLAGGRKSNEQFF. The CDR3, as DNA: TGTGCCAGCAGATTGGCGACGGTTTTTTTAGCGGGGGGGCGCAAGAGCAATGAGCAGTTCTTC.

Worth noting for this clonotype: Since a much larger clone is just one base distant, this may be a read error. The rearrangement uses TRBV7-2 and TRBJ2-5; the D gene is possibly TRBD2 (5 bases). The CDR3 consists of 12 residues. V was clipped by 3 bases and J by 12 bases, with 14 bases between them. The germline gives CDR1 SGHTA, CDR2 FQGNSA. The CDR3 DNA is TGTGCCAGCAGCTTCGGGGAGTACGAGAAGTACTTC. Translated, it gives CASSFGEYEKYF.

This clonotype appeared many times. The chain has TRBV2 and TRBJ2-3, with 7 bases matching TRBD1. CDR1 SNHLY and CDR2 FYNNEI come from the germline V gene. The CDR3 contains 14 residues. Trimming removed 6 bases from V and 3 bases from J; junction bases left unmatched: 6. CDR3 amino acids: CASRKTGMTDTQYF. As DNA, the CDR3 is TGTGCCAGCAGAAAGACAGGGATGACAGATACGCAGTATTTT.

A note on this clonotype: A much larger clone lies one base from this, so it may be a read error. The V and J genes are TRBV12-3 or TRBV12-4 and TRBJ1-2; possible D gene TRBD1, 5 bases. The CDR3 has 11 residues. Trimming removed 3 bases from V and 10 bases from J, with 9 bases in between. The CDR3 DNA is TGTGCCAGCAGTTTTCAGGGAGACTACACCTTC. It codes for CASSFQGDYTF.

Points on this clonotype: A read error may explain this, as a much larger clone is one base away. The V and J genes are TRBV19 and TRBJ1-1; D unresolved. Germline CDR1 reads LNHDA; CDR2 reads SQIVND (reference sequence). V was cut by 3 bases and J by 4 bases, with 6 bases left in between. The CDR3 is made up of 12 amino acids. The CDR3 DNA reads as TGTGCCAGTAGTATGGATCTCACTGAAGCTTTCTTT. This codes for CASSMDLTEAFF.

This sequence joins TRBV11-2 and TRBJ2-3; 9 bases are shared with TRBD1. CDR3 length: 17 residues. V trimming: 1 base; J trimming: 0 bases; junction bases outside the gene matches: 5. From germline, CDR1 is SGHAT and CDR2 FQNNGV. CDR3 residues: CASSLVRDRESTDTQYF. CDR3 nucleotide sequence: TGTGCCAGCAGCTTAGTGAGGGACAGGGAGAGCACAGATACGCAGTATTTT.

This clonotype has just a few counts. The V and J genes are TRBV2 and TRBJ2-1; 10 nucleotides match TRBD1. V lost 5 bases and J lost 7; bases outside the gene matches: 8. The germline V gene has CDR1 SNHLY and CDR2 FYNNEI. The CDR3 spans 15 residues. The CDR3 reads CASSRGTGALNEQFF. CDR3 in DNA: TGTGCCAGCAGTAGAGGGACAGGGGCTTTGAATGAGCAGTTCTTC.

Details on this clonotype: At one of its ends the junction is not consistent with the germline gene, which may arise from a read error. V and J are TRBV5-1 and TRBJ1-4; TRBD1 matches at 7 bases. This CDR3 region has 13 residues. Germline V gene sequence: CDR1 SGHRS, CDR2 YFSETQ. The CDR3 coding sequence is TGCGACAGCAGACAGGGCGGGAATGAAAAACTGTTTTTT. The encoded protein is CDSRQGGNEKLFF.

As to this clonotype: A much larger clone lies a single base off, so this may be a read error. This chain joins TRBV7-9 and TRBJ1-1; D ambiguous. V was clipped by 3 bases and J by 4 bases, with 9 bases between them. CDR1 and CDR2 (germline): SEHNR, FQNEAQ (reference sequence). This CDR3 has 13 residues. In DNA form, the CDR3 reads TGTGCCAGCAGCTTTGTACGAGGCACTGAAGCTTTCTTT. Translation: CASSFVRGTEAFF. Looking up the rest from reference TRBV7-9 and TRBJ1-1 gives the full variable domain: DTGVSQNPRHKITKRGQNVTFRCDPISEHNRLYWYRQTLGQGPEFLTYFQNEAQLEKSRLLSDRFSAERPKGSFSTLEIQRTEQGDSAMYLCASSFVRGTEAFFGQGTRLTVV.

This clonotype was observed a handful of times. CDR3 nucleotides: TGCAGCCTGGGGGGCCTATTGAACACTGAAGCTTTCTTT. This encodes CSLGGLLNTEAFF. V gene TRBV29-1 combines with J gene TRBJ1-1; D may be TRBD1 (6 bases). The CDR3 extends over 13 amino acids. The germline CDR1 and CDR2 sequences are SQVTM and ANQGSEA. Trimming took off 8 bases at V and 0 bases at J, with 13 bases between the two ends. The full variable domain, its missing parts supplied by reference TRBV29-1 and TRBJ1-1, is SAVISQKPSRDICQRGTSLTIQCQVDSQVTMMFWYRQQPGQSLTLIATANQGSEATYESGFVIDKFPISRPNLTFSTLTVSNMSPEDSSIYLCSLGGLLNTEAFFGQGTRLTVV.

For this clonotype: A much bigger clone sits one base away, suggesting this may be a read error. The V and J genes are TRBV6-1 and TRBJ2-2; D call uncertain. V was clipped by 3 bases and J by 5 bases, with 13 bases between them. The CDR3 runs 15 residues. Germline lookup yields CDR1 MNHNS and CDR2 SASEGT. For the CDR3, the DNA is TGTGCCAGCAGTGAGAACATGGTCGGTACCGGGGAGCTGTTTTTT. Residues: CASSENMVGTGELFF.

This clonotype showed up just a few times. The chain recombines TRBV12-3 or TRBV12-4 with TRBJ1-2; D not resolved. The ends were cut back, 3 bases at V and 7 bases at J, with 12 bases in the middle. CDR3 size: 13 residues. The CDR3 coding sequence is TGTGCCAGCAGTTTGAAGGGTGGGTCTGGCTACACCTTC. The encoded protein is CASSLKGGSGYTF.

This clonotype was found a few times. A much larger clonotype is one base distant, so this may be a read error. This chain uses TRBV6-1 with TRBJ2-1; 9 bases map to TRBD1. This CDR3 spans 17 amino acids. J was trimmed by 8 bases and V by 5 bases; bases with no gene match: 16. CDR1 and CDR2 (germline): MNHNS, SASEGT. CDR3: CASSLPLSGQGSDEQFF. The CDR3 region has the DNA TGTGCCAGCAGTTTGCCCCTCTCGGGACAGGGTAGTGATGAGCAGTTCTTC.

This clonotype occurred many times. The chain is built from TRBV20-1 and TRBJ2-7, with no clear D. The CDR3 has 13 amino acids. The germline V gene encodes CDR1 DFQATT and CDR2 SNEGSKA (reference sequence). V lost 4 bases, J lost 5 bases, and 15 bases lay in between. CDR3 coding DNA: TGCAGTGCTATCTTTACCCCTCTACACGAGCAGTACTTC. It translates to CSAIFTPLHEQYF.

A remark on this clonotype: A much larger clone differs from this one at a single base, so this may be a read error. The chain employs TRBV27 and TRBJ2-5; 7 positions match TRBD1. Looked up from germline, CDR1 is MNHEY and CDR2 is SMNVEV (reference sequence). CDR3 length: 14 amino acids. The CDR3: CASSQIGTVKTKYF. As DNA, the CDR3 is TGTGCCAGCAGCCAAATAGGGACAGTTAAGACCAAGTACTTC.

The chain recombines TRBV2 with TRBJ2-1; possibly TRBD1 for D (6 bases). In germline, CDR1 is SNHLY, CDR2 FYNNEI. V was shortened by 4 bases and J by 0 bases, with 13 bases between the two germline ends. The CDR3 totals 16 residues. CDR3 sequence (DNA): TGTGCCAGCAGTGTTGACAGGCAGAGCTCCTACAATGAGCAGTTCTTC. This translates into CASSVDRQSSYNEQFF. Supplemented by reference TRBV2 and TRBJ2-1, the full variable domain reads EPEVTQTPSHQVTQMGQEVILRCVPISNHLYFYWYRQILGQKVEFLVSFYNNEISEKSEIFDDQFSVERPDGSNFTLKIRSTKLEDSAMYFCASSVDRQSSYNEQFFGPGTRLTVL.